This TCR beta chain is from a study of CD8 T cells in Susac syndrome. The study sequenced TCR beta in blood CD8+ and CD4+ T cells. Roughly 0.45 to 1 ug RNA was reverse transcribed with random hexamers. A single record per CDR3 protein comes from TCRdb applying MiXCR to the immunoSEQ multiplex PCR reads. Of 150,000 to 160,000 distinct CDR3 sequences listed, around 95% are singletons. Sequencing input: CD8+ T cells from PBMCs. This TCR was recovered from a human donor with multiple sclerosis.

For the CDR3, the DNA is TGCAGCGCACGAACAGGGATCGGCACTGAAGCTTTCTTT. This translates into CSARTGIGTEAFF. The chain uses TRBV29-1 and TRBJ1-1, with D tentatively TRBD1 (6 bases). V lost 7 bases and J lost 4, with 16 bases in between. Per germline, CDR1 SQVTM and CDR2 ANQGSEA. This CDR3 is 13 amino acids long. The full variable domain, completed using reference TRBV29-1 and TRBJ1-1, is SAVISQKPSRDICQRGTSLTIQCQVDSQVTMMFWYRQQPGQSLTLIATANQGSEATYESGFVIDKFPISRPNLTFSTLTVSNMSPEDSSIYLCSARTGIGTEAFFGQGTRLTVV.